Sequencing of this T cell receptor (beta chain) was carried out in a study of T cell responses to AZD1222 COVID-19 vaccine. CDR1 SGHTS and CDR2 YDEGEE come from the germline V gene. The CDR3 spans 15 residues. The V gene lost 0 bases and the J gene lost 0 bases, with 9 bases spanning the gap. Generated by immunoSEQ multiplex PCR, the TCRdb table keeps only in-frame clones and is missing some. This table holds about 59,000 clones, 84% found once. This clone was seen only once. V is TRBV5-8 and J is TRBJ2-5; D possibly uses TRBD1 or TRBD2 (5 bases each). The sequence came from an adult in good health. The sample was peripheral blood, taken on day 0 of AZD1222 vaccination. CDR3 sequence reads: CASSLGDGYQETQYF. The CDR3 nucleotides read TGTGCCAGCAGCTTGGGGGACGGGTACCAAGAGACCCAGTACTTC.